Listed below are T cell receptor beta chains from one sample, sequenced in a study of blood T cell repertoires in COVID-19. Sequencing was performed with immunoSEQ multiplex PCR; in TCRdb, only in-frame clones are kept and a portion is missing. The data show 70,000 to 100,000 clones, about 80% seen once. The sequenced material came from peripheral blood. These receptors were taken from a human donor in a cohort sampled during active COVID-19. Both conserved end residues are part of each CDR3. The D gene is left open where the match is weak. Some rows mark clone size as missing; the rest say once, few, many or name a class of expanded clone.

CDR3aa: CASNKAGVADTQYF
CDR3nt: TGTGCCAGCAATAAGGCGGGGGTGGCAGATACGCAGTATTTT
v_gene: TRBV6-5
d_gene: TRBD2
abundance: NA
j_gene: TRBJ2-3

CDR3aa: CASSVGTSGTGELFF
CDR3nt: TGTGCCAGCAGCGTCGGGACTAGCGGGACCGGGGAGCTGTTTTTT
v_gene: TRBV9
d_gene: TRBD2
abundance: NA
j_gene: TRBJ2-2

CDR3aa: CASSTQDGTEAFF
CDR3nt: TGTGCCAGCAGCACACAGGATGGCACTGAAGCTTTCTTT
v_gene: TRBV7-9
d_gene: NA
abundance: NA
j_gene: TRBJ1-1

CDR3aa: CASSLSRGQGKMGAFF
CDR3nt: TGTGCCAGCAGCTTGTCCAGAGGGCAGGGGAAAATGGGGGCTTTCTTT
v_gene: TRBV5-4
d_gene: NA
abundance: NA
j_gene: TRBJ1-1

CDR3aa: CPPGTSSYNEQFF
CDR3nt: TGTCCCCCCGGGACTAGCTCCTACAATGAGCAGTTCTTC
v_gene: TRBV21-1
d_gene: NA
abundance: NA
j_gene: TRBJ2-1

CDR3aa: CASSSSRDRVTNEKLFF
CDR3nt: TGTGCCAGCAGCTCGTCCCGGGACAGGGTAACTAATGAAAAACTGTTTTTT
v_gene: TRBV5-4
d_gene: TRBD1
abundance: NA
j_gene: TRBJ1-4

CDR3aa: CATKLLYGTQGQPQHF
CDR3nt: TGTGCCACCAAACTGCTTTACGGTACACAGGGCCAGCCCCAGCATTTT
v_gene: TRBV28
d_gene: NA
abundance: NA
j_gene: TRBJ1-5

CDR3aa: CASSRDGGGADEQFF
CDR3nt: TGTGCCAGCAGCCGAGACGGAGGGGGCGCGGATGAGCAGTTCTTC
v_gene: TRBV11-1
d_gene: NA
abundance: NA
j_gene: TRBJ2-1

CDR3aa: CASSDSTSSDTQYF
CDR3nt: TGTGCCAGCAGTGACTCTACTAGTTCAGATACGCAGTATTTT
v_gene: TRBV6-4
d_gene: NA
abundance: few
j_gene: TRBJ2-3

CDR3aa: CASSQSGRRAYGYTF
CDR3nt: TGCGCCAGCAGTCAATCTGGCAGGCGGGCCTATGGCTACACCTTC
v_gene: TRBV23-1
d_gene: NA
abundance: NA
j_gene: TRBJ1-2

CDR3aa: CASSEGAGNEKLFF
CDR3nt: TGTGCCAGCAGTGAGGGGGCGGGTAATGAAAAACTGTTTTTT
v_gene: TRBV28
d_gene: TRBD1
abundance: once
j_gene: TRBJ1-4

CDR3aa: CASSLSAGTGGGNSPLHF
CDR3nt: TGTGCCAGCAGTTTATCGGCCGGGACAGGGGGGGGTAATTCACCCCTCCACTTT
v_gene: TRBV27
d_gene: TRBD1
abundance: NA
j_gene: TRBJ1-6

CDR3aa: CASSSLAGFGDTQYF
CDR3nt: TGTGCCAGCAGCTCACTAGCGGGGTTCGGTGATACGCAGTATTTT
v_gene: TRBV7-2
d_gene: TRBD2
abundance: NA
j_gene: TRBJ2-3

CDR3aa: CASRPSTGANVLTF
CDR3nt: TGTGCCAGCAGGCCGAGCACTGGGGCCAACGTCCTGACTTTC
v_gene: TRBV6-5
d_gene: NA
abundance: NA
j_gene: TRBJ2-6

CDR3aa: CAWKDIYGYTF
CDR3nt: TGTGCCTGGAAGGACATTTATGGCTACACCTTC
v_gene: TRBV30
d_gene: NA
abundance: NA
j_gene: TRBJ1-2

CDR3aa: CASSPSTGVYDEQFF
CDR3nt: TGTGCCAGCAGCCCCTCGACAGGGGTTTACGATGAGCAGTTCTTC
v_gene: TRBV11-2
d_gene: TRBD1
abundance: NA
j_gene: TRBJ2-1